The clone carrying this T cell receptor (beta chain) has at least ten counts. This sample was taken from a study of T cells in Graves' hyperthyroidism and ophthalmopathy. Exclusion criteria comprised uncontrolled infection, other autoimmune disease, pregnancy or lactation. On the basis of clinical symptoms, serum thyroxine and TRAb, thyroid ultrasound and orbital computed tomography, diagnoses were made. It was at first hyperthyroidism diagnosis, before any ophthalmopathy symptoms, that the blood sample was taken. Researchers took RNA transcripts and amplified the TCR beta CDR3 regions from them. During a first-round RT-PCR of the TCR CDR3, the HTBI primer set was used. TCRdb re-analysed the multiplex PCR reads in MiXCR, keeping a single row per CDR3 protein. The data contain fewer than 500,000 distinct CDR3 sequences, 13% of them singletons. Germline CDR1 and CDR2: DFQATT and SNEGSKA (reference sequence). The CDR3 has 12 residues. The V gene lost 0 bases and the J gene lost 4 bases, with 6 bases spanning the gap.

The sequence was obtained from a man aged 30 to 45 with Graves' hyperthyroidism that later progressed to Graves' ophthalmopathy. Sequencing was done on a sample of blood. The chain couples TRBV20-1 to TRBJ1-1; possibly TRBD1 for D (5 bases). As DNA, the CDR3 is TGCAGTGCTAGAGATCAGGGCACTGAAGCTTTCTTT. This encodes CSARDQGTEAFF.